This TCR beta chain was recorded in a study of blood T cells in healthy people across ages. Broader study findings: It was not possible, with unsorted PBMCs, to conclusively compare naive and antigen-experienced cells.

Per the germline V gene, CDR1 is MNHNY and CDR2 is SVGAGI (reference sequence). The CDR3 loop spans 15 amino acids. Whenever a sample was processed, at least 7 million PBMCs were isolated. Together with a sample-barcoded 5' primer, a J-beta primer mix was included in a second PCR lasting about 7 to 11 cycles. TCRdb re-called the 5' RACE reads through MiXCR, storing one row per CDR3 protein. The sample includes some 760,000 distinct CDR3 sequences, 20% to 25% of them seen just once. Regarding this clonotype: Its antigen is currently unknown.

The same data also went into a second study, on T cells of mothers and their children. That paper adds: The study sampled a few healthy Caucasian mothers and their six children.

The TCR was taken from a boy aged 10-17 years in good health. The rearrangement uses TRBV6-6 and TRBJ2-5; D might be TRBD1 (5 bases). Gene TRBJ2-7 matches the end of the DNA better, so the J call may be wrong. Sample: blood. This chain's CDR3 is CASSNEGAVTYEQYF. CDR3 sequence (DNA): TGTGCCAGCAGTAACGAAGGGGCGGTCACCTACGAGCAGTACTTC.